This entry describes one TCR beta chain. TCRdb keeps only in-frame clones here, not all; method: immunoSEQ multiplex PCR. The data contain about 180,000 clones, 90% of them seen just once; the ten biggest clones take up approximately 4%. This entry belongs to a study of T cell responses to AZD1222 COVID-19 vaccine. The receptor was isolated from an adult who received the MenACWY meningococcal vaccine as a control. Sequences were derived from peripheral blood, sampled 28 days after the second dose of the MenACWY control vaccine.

The CDR3 loop is CASSGQGATNEKLFF. The CDR3 region has the DNA TGTGCCAGCAGTGGACAGGGAGCAACTAATGAAAAACTGTTTTTT. This rearrangement joins TRBV2 to TRBJ1-4; TRBD1 matches at 7 bases. The V gene's germline CDR1 is SNHLY and CDR2 FYNNEI. This CDR3 contains 15 residues. V lost 4 bases, J lost 0 bases, and 2 bases stayed unmatched.